Presented here are 2 T cell receptor beta chains from one specimen sequenced in a study of cytomegalovirus exposure and HLA in healthy donors. It was with 60 Vbeta and 13 Jbeta primers that the PCR ran. Profiling relied on immunoSEQ multiplex PCR, and the TCRdb table lists in-frame clones only, not all of them. The sample includes 120,000 to 150,000 clones, 78% of them seen just once. Specimen: PBMCs. The receptor set was obtained from a man in his forties in good health and CMV-seropositive.

The chain carries TRBV27 and TRBJ2-5, with TRBD2 matching 11 bases. The length of the CDR3 is 16 residues. The V segment lost 6 bases and the J segment 1 base; nucleotides outside the gene matches: 7. CDR1 is MNHEY, CDR2 SMNVEV, per germline (reference sequence). CDR3 nucleotide sequence: TGTGCCAGCAGCTTTCTGACTAGCGGGACCCAAGAGACCCAGTACTTC. Its translation is CASSFLTSGTQETQYF.

V gene TRBV2 combines with J gene TRBJ1-5; 7 bases agree with TRBD1. From germline, CDR1 is SNHLY and CDR2 FYNNEI. The CDR3 totals 14 residues. The trim removed 7 bases at V and 2 bases at J, leaving 5 bases unmatched. The DNA for the CDR3 is TGTGCCAGCAAACTCGGGACAGGCAATCAGCCCCAGCATTTT. Its translation is CASKLGTGNQPQHF.